This T cell receptor beta chain was documented in a study of cytomegalovirus exposure and HLA in healthy donors. Study background: Inside one of the first data releases sat around 77 million unique TCRs taken from HLA-typed donors.

With 60 Vbeta and 13 Jbeta primers, the PCR was carried out. The assay was immunoSEQ multiplex PCR, and TCRdb's table has in-frame clones only and misses some. Of 150,000 to 200,000 clones in the sample, around 88% were seen once. Study observations and caveats: Presence/absence analyses rested on an assumption that sequencing depth was roughly uniform across donors. Association with HLA alleles at 0.05 false discovery rate was found for about 17,000 TCR beta sequences in a later analysis.

The V gene lost 1 base and the J gene lost 0 bases, with 10 bases spanning the gap. The CDR3 covers 16 residues. The V gene's germline CDR1 is SGHVS and CDR2 FQNEAQ. Comment on this clone: The antigen remains unidentified.

V and J are TRBV7-8 and TRBJ2-1, with D perhaps matching TRBD2 (6 bases). This sequence originates from a woman aged 18-30 years in good health and CMV-seronegative. The specimen was PBMCs. The DNA of the CDR3 is TGTGCCAGCAGCTTAGGGGCGGAGGGCTCCTACAATGAGCAGTTCTTC. This encodes CASSLGAEGSYNEQFF.